This is a list of T cell receptor beta chains from one sample in a study of T-cell reconstitution after alpha-beta-depleted transplantation in children. One entry per CDR3 protein, called by TCRdb with MiXCR from the PCR reads. Among some 600,000 distinct CDR3 sequences listed, 10% to 15% were seen once. The material was PBMCs, mostly from graft donor cells, obtained 360 days after TCRalphabeta/CD19-depleted stem cell transplant. These receptor sequences come from a male patient younger than 18 who had a stem cell transplant for acute myeloid leukemia, so the T cells may come from the graft donor. The CDR3 runs from the conserved cysteine through the conserved F or W. The D gene is left open where the match is weak. Where a row states a size, it is once, few, many or the class of an expanded clone; other rows omit it.

j_gene	v_gene	abundance	d_gene	CDR3aa	CDR3nt
TRBJ2-4	TRBV14	few	-	CASSHTNAGPRLRAKNIQYF	TGTGCCAGCAGCCACACGAATGCCGGGCCTCGTCTTAGGGCCAAAAACATTCAGTACTTC
TRBJ1-1	TRBV6-6	many	-	CASTWARNTEAFF	TGTGCCAGCACCTGGGCCCGGAACACTGAAGCTTTCTTT
TRBJ1-5	TRBV11-2	few	-	CASSLVSRAAGGQPQHF	TGTGCCAGCAGCTTAGTCTCCCGGGCAGCCGGGGGACAGCCCCAGCATTTT
TRBJ2-4	TRBV7-2	-	-	CASSLGSGAGAKNIQYF	TGTGCCAGCAGCTTAGGTAGCGGAGCAGGAGCCAAAAACATTCAGTACTTC
TRBJ2-5	TRBV6-2/TRBV6-3	few	-	CASSRSFLAPTQYF	TGTGCCAGCAGTCGATCTTTCCTAGCCCCGACCCAGTACTTC
TRBJ2-7	TRBV12-3/TRBV12-4	many	-	CASSLSNIYEQYF	TGTGCCAGCAGTTTATCGAACATCTACGAGCAGTACTTC
TRBJ1-4	TRBV12-3/TRBV12-4	-	-	CASSYPQDSLSDEKLFF	TGTGCCAGCAGTTACCCACAGGACAGCCTGTCGGATGAAAAACTGTTTTTT
TRBJ2-7	TRBV12-3/TRBV12-4	-	-	CASSFGGDSTFEQYF	TGTGCCAGCAGTTTTGGAGGGGACAGCACGTTCGAGCAGTACTTC
TRBJ2-5	TRBV20-1	many	-	CSARGPGLIIGETQYF	TGCAGTGCTAGAGGTCCGGGACTGATTATAGGGGAGACCCAGTACTTC
TRBJ2-1	TRBV4-2	many	-	CASGADNEQFF	TGTGCCAGCGGAGCGGACAATGAGCAGTTCTTC
TRBJ1-4	TRBV29-1	-	-	CSAEDRGRAGEKLFF	TGCAGCGCTGAAGATCGGGGCAGGGCCGGGGAAAAACTGTTTTTT
TRBJ2-3	TRBV28	few	TRBD2	CASVGTRRSQYF	TGTGCCAGCGTAGGGACTAGGAGGTCGCAGTATTTT
TRBJ2-4	TRBV20-1	-	TRBD2	CSAGRGLAGGLPKNIQYF	TGCAGTGCTGGCCGGGGACTAGCGGGAGGGCTACCCAAAAACATTCAGTACTTC
TRBJ2-2	TRBV15	-	TRBD2	CATSRDGREDLFANTGELFF	TGTGCCACCAGCAGAGATGGGAGGGAAGACTTGTTCGCGAACACCGGGGAGCTGTTTTTT
TRBJ2-7	TRBV28	-	TRBD2	CASSLIAGVGEQYF	TGTGCCAGCAGTTTAATAGCGGGAGTGGGCGAGCAGTACTTC
TRBJ2-1	TRBV5-1	-	TRBD1	CASSSTGTGYNEQFF	TGCGCCAGCAGCTCAACCGGGACAGGTTACAATGAGCAGTTCTTC
TRBJ2-3	TRBV7-9	few	TRBD2	CASSYNIRAGGSWGQYF	TGTGCCAGCAGCTACAATATCCGAGCGGGAGGGTCTTGGGGGCAGTATTTT
TRBJ2-2	TRBV6-1	few	-	CASRILEFSTGELFF	TGTGCCAGCAGAATCCTAGAATTTAGCACCGGGGAGCTGTTTTTT
TRBJ2-3	TRBV5-1	-	TRBD2	CASSLLAGLTDTQYF	TGCGCCAGCAGCTTGCTAGCGGGGCTCACAGATACGCAGTATTTT
TRBJ2-2	TRBV5-1	-	TRBD1	CASSLGQGVTGELFF	TGCGCCAGCAGCTTGGGACAGGGTGTCACCGGGGAGCTGTTTTTT
TRBJ2-5	TRBV20-1	-	TRBD2	CSADPSGQETQYF	TGCAGTGCAGACCCTAGCGGACAAGAGACCCAGTACTTC
TRBJ2-7	TRBV2	few	TRBD2	CASSHPGLALYEQYF	TGTGCCAGCAGTCATCCGGGACTAGCCCTCTACGAGCAGTACTTC
TRBJ2-2	TRBV2	-	-	CASSRRLPGGELFF	TGTGCCAGCAGTAGACGCCTCCCAGGCGGGGAGCTGTTTTTT
TRBJ2-7	TRBV6-2/TRBV6-3	few	-	CASNDRAYEQYF	TGTGCCAGCAACGACCGCGCCTACGAGCAGTACTTC
TRBJ2-7	TRBV5-1	-	-	CASSLRDHPGEQYF	TGCGCCAGCAGCCTTCGGGATCACCCGGGGGAGCAGTACTTC